The 32 T cell receptor beta chains listed next were all sequenced from one sample in a study of shared clonotypes between healthy human individuals. Clones were sequenced by immunoSEQ multiplex PCR, and TCRdb holds only the in-frame ones, with some missing. The sample yields roughly 2.1 million clones, roughly 91% seen once. CD8 cells regarded as naive lacked CD45RO, were positively chosen for CCR7, and omitted terminally differentiated effector memory CD45RA+ cells. Sequenced input: naive CD8+ T cells from PBMCs. The receptors were sampled from a young man in good health. Some clones in this sample may be carry-over from other donors' samples.

The chain is built from TRBV25-1 and TRBJ2-1, with D uncertain. V was pared by 1 base and J by 2 bases, with 9 bases between. CDR3 length: 15 amino acids. Per germline, CDR1 MGHDK and CDR2 SYGVNS. The chain's CDR3 is CASSEFFSAYNEQFF. Written as DNA, the CDR3 is TGTGCCAGCAGTGAATTCTTTAGTGCCTACAATGAGCAGTTCTTC.

This clone has just a few counts. The chain recombines TRBV11-2 with TRBJ2-1, with unresolved D. Trimming cost V 4 bases and J 9 bases, with 10 bases left between them. The CDR3 consists of 12 residues. Germline V gene sequence: CDR1 SGHAT, CDR2 FQNNGV. CDR3 sequence (DNA): TGTGCCAGCAGCTACAAGTACGTTGAGCAGTTCTTC. As protein: CASSYKYVEQFF. Together with reference TRBV11-2 and TRBJ2-1, the CDR3 gives the full variable domain: EAGVAQSPRYKIIEKRQSVAFWCNPISGHATLYWYQQILGQGPKLLIQFQNNGVVDDSQLPKDRFSAERLKGVDSTLKIQPAKLEDSAVYLCASSYKYVEQFFGPGTRLTVL.

The chain combines TRBV5-6 with TRBJ1-1, with D unclear. The V end was cut by 2 bases, the J end by 8 bases, with 10 bases between. Germline loops: CDR1 SGHDT, CDR2 YYEEEE. This CDR3 region has 12 residues. The CDR3 nucleotides read TGTGCCAGCAGCTTAGGGTCCCTAGAAGCTTTCTTT. The encoded protein is CASSLGSLEAFF.

V usage is TRBV27 and J usage is TRBJ1-5; perhaps TRBD1 as D (5 bases). The CDR3 has 15 residues. Trimming stripped 6 bases from V and 4 bases from J, with 16 bases between. Germline V gene lookup returns CDR1 MNHEY and CDR2 SMNVEV (reference sequence). The CDR3 DNA reads as TGTGCCAGCAGAACCATCCGGGACCCAAATCAGCCCCAGCATTTT. This translates into CASRTIRDPNQPQHF.

The V gene is TRBV27, the J gene TRBJ2-3; D possibly corresponds to TRBD2 (6 bases). The CDR3 contains 14 residues. Trimming shortened V by 5 bases and J by 6 bases, and 15 bases separated the two germline ends. CDR1 is MNHEY and CDR2 is SMNVEV in the germline V gene (reference sequence). The CDR3: CASSPSGASDTQYF. The CDR3 coding sequence is TGTGCCAGCAGTCCCTCGGGAGCCTCGGATACGCAGTATTTT.

This CDR3 reads CASGLAQGEAFF. CDR3 coding DNA: TGTGCTAGTGGTTTGGCGCAGGGTGAGGCTTTCTTT. V and J are TRBV12-5 and TRBJ1-1, with D maybe TRBD1 (5 bases). Germline V gene sequence: CDR1 LGHNT, CDR2 FRNRAP. V was trimmed by 1 base and J by 11 bases, leaving 11 bases between them. The CDR3 contains 12 residues.

The V gene is TRBV27, the J gene TRBJ2-7; D possibly corresponds to TRBD2 (6 bases). The germline V gene encodes CDR1 MNHEY and CDR2 SMNVEV (reference sequence). The CDR3 totals 14 residues. Trimming removed 0 bases at V and 6 bases at J, with 12 bases between. CDR3 region: CASSLSPLAPEQYF. CDR3 in DNA: TGTGCCAGCAGTTTATCCCCACTAGCCCCCGAGCAGTACTTC.

The chain uses TRBV19 and TRBJ2-2; D possibly matches TRBD1 or TRBD2 (5 bases each). This CDR3 has 13 residues. CDR1 and CDR2 from the germline V gene are LNHDA and SQIVND (reference sequence). The V end was cut by 9 bases, the J end by 3 bases, with 11 bases between. This chain's CDR3 is CASEGRYTGELFF. As DNA, the CDR3 is TGTGCCAGCGAGGGGAGATACACCGGGGAGCTGTTTTTT.

The CDR3 DNA reads TGTGCCAGCAGCTTGGCGATGGGGACAAGTGGCTACACCTTC. As protein: CASSLAMGTSGYTF. The genes are TRBV7-9 and TRBJ1-2; maybe TRBD1 (6 bases). Trimming took 3 bases from V and 7 from J, leaving 15 bases between them. The CDR3 loop spans 14 amino acids. Germline CDR1 is SEHNR and CDR2 is FQNEAQ (reference sequence).

This sequence joins TRBV6-6 and TRBJ2-1, with D perhaps TRBD2 (6 bases). Trimming cost V 4 bases and J 3 bases, with 7 bases left between them. Germline V CDR1 and CDR2: MNHNY, SVGAGI (reference sequence). The CDR3 extends over 13 amino acids. CDR3: CASSSGSYNEQFF. In DNA form, the CDR3 reads TGTGCCAGCAGTTCCGGGAGCTACAATGAGCAGTTCTTC.

This chain uses TRBV28 with TRBJ2-3; the match to TRBD2 covers 11 bases. From germline, CDR1 is MDHEN and CDR2 SYDVKM. The CDR3 has 17 amino acids. The V and J ends lost 2 bases and 4 bases, in that order; junction bases with no gene match: 8. As DNA, the CDR3 is TGTGCCAGCAGTTTAATGAAAACTAGCGGGAGCTCAGATACGCAGTATTTT. It codes for CASSLMKTSGSSDTQYF.

The chain uses TRBV7-9 and TRBJ1-2; D possibly corresponds to TRBD1 (5 bases). V lost 1 base, J lost 2 bases, and 11 bases lay in between. Germline V lookup: CDR1 SEHNR, CDR2 FQNEAQ (reference sequence). The CDR3 is 15 residues long. The CDR3 DNA is TGTGCCAGCAGCTTAGTACGTTGGGGGAACTATGGCTACACCTTC. Its protein is CASSLVRWGNYGYTF. The full variable domain, with the rest looked up from reference TRBV7-9 and TRBJ1-2, is DTGVSQNPRHKITKRGQNVTFRCDPISEHNRLYWYRQTLGQGPEFLTYFQNEAQLEKSRLLSDRFSAERPKGSFSTLEIQRTEQGDSAMYLCASSLVRWGNYGYTFGSGTRLTVV.

The chain couples TRBV27 to TRBJ2-7; tentatively, D is TRBD2 (6 bases). Germline V lookup: CDR1 MNHEY, CDR2 SMNVEV (reference sequence). V lost 5 bases to trimming and J lost 2 bases, with 13 bases between them. The CDR3 runs 14 residues. CDR3 amino acids: CASSARGLTYEQYF. Written as DNA, the CDR3 is TGTGCCAGCAGTGCCCGGGGACTCACCTACGAGCAGTACTTC.

For this clone: Additional DNA sequences in this sample encode the identical CDR3. The chain couples TRBV27 to TRBJ2-7; 14 bases map to TRBD2. The germline V gene encodes CDR1 MNHEY and CDR2 SMNVEV (reference sequence). CDR3 length: 15 residues. V lost 5 bases, J lost 2 bases, and 2 bases stayed unmatched. The CDR3 is CASSPTSGRAYEQYF. The CDR3 DNA sequence: TGTGCCAGCAGTCCGACTAGCGGGAGGGCCTACGAGCAGTACTTC.

The chain combines TRBV28 with TRBJ2-3; D call uncertain. This CDR3 comprises 15 residues. CDR1 MDHEN and CDR2 SYDVKM come from the germline V gene. Trimming removed 5 bases from V and 4 bases from J, with 16 bases in between. The CDR3 DNA reads as TGTGCCAGCAGTCAGCCACCCACACCCCCAGATACGCAGTATTTT. Its translation is CASSQPPTPPDTQYF.

With respect to this clone: The sample carries other DNA sequences with the same CDR3. V and J are TRBV5-1 and TRBJ2-3; the D is unclear. V was cut by 2 bases and J by 2 bases, with 6 bases left in between. Germline assignment: CDR1 SGHRS and CDR2 YFSETQ. The CDR3 sequence is 13 residues long. CDR3 in DNA: TGCGCCAGCAGCTTAGATAACACAGATACGCAGTATTTT. It translates to CASSLDNTDTQYF.

The CDR3 sequence: CASSTAGVNYGYTF. CDR3 bases: TGCGCCAGCAGCACCGCTGGGGTCAACTATGGCTACACCTTC. This chain uses TRBV5-1 with TRBJ1-2; D unclear. Trimming left V 4 bases short and J 2 bases short, with 12 bases between. The CDR3 contains 14 residues. Germline V gene data show CDR1 as SGHRS and CDR2 as YFSETQ.

The chain couples TRBV11-3 to TRBJ2-1, with D tentatively TRBD2 (5 bases). CDR1 SGHNT and CDR2 YENEEA come from the germline V gene. The length of the CDR3 is 16 residues. Trimming cost V 4 bases and J 6 bases, with 19 bases left between them. The CDR3 loop is CASSYPFGSVPNEQFF. CDR3 in DNA: TGTGCCAGCAGCTACCCTTTTGGTAGCGTACCCAATGAGCAGTTCTTC.

As to this clone: This sample includes further DNA sequences coding for the same CDR3. V gene TRBV9 combines with J gene TRBJ2-6, with D unresolved. Trimming pared 0 bases from V and 3 bases from J, leaving 1 base between. The CDR3 length is 13 residues. Germline CDR1 reads SGDLS; CDR2 reads YYNGEE. CDR3 bases: TGTGCCAGCAGCGTAGGTGGGGCCAACGTCCTGACTTTC. This codes for CASSVGGANVLTF.

Details on this clone: At one of its ends the junction is not consistent with the germline gene, which may arise from a read error. CDR3 protein: CASSWDYDEQFF. DNA of the CDR3: TGTGCCAGCAGCTGGGACTACGATGAGCAGTTCTTC. This chain links TRBV28 with TRBJ2-1, with 7 positions matching TRBD2. The CDR3 covers 12 residues. Per the germline V gene, CDR1 is MDHEN and CDR2 is SYDVKM.

V gene TRBV9 combines with J gene TRBJ1-1, with 9 nucleotides matching TRBD1. V lost 4 bases to trimming and J lost 5 bases; unmatched junction nucleotides: 6. Per the germline V gene, CDR1 is SGDLS and CDR2 is YYNGEE. This CDR3 region has 14 residues. CDR3 in DNA: TGTGCCAGCAGCCCGGGACAGGGTTGGACTGAAGCTTTCTTT. It is translated as CASSPGQGWTEAFF.

This chain links TRBV28 with TRBJ1-4; D is uncertain. The length of the CDR3 is 17 residues. CDR1 is MDHEN, CDR2 SYDVKM, per germline. V was clipped by 2 bases and J by 3 bases, with 16 bases between them. DNA of the CDR3: TGTGCCAGCAGTTTAACGGGAGCCAGGCGATCTAATGAAAAACTGTTTTTT. Amino acids: CASSLTGARRSNEKLFF.

The chain carries TRBV9 and TRBJ1-2, with D perhaps matching TRBD1 (5 bases). The V and J ends lost 3 bases and 1 base respectively, with 10 bases between them. In germline, CDR1 is SGDLS, CDR2 YYNGEE. The CDR3 loop spans 14 amino acids. CDR3 protein: CASSAGRSNYGYTF. CDR3 nucleotide sequence: TGTGCCAGCAGCGCGGGACGGAGTAACTATGGCTACACCTTC.

The chain couples TRBV27 to TRBJ2-2; possible D gene TRBD2, 5 bases. V lost 5 bases and J lost 9, with 13 bases in between. There are 13 residues in the CDR3. Germline V gives CDR1 MNHEY, CDR2 SMNVEV (reference sequence). The CDR3 DNA reads TGTGCCAGCAGTCCGAGGGTGCGTCGGGAGCTGTTTTTT. Translating gives CASSPRVRRELFF.

This clone was seen a single time. The chain has TRBV27 and TRBJ2-7, with 14 bases fitting TRBD2. From germline, CDR1 is MNHEY and CDR2 SMNVEV (reference sequence). After removal of 3 bases from V and 2 bases from J, the junction contained 9 bases not matched to a gene. CDR3 length: 18 residues. The CDR3 here is CASSFRLAGGPPTYEQYF. The CDR3 DNA is TGTGCCAGCAGTTTCCGACTAGCGGGAGGGCCTCCGACCTACGAGCAGTACTTC.

This clone has just one count. Other DNA sequences of this sample code for an identical CDR3. The chain employs TRBV9 and TRBJ1-2, with D unclear. Germline V gene data show CDR1 as SGDLS and CDR2 as YYNGEE. V was pared by 3 bases and J by 5 bases, with 5 bases between. The CDR3 consists of 11 residues. The CDR3 DNA reads TGTGCCAGCAGCGCGCTGTATGGCTACACCTTC. As protein: CASSALYGYTF.

The chain recombines TRBV11-2 with TRBJ1-2; 7 positions agree with TRBD1. V trimming: 7 bases; J trimming: 5 bases; junction bases outside the gene matches: 13. Looked up from germline, CDR1 is SGHAT and CDR2 is FQNNGV. This CDR3 comprises 15 residues. The CDR3 loop reads CASTLRTGGLYGYTF. In DNA, the CDR3 is TGTGCCAGCACCCTACGGACAGGCGGACTATATGGCTACACCTTC.

The chain is built from TRBV30 and TRBJ2-7; D might be TRBD2 (6 bases). The germline V gene has CDR1 GTSNPN and CDR2 SVGIG (reference sequence). V lost 3 bases to trimming and J lost 3 bases, with 15 bases between them. The CDR3 extends over 14 amino acids. CDR3 residues: CAWRTPGLIYEQYF. The DNA of the CDR3 is TGTGCCTGGAGGACTCCGGGACTGATCTACGAGCAGTACTTC.

J is TRBJ2-7 and V is TRBV5-6; D gene ambiguous. Trimming pared 3 bases from V and 0 bases from J, leaving 16 bases between. The CDR3 contains 16 residues. Germline V gene sequence: CDR1 SGHDT, CDR2 YYEEEE. CDR3 amino acids: CASSSGEALSSYEQYF. CDR3 nucleotide sequence: TGTGCCAGCAGCTCCGGTGAGGCCCTAAGCTCCTACGAGCAGTACTTC.

The CDR3: CASSPGLYEQFF. In nucleotides, the CDR3 is TGTGCCAGCAGCCCGGGACTCTATGAGCAGTTCTTC. The V gene is TRBV13, the J gene TRBJ2-1; D is possibly TRBD2 (6 bases). This CDR3 has 12 amino acids. V lost 5 bases and J 8 bases, leaving 10 bases between the germline ends. CDR1 and CDR2 (germline): PRHDT, FYEKMQ (reference sequence).

This chain uses TRBV5-8 with TRBJ1-2; tentatively, D is TRBD1 (5 bases). V lost 4 bases to trimming and J lost 3 bases, with 16 bases between them. The CDR3 is 15 amino acids. Germline V gene lookup returns CDR1 SGHTS and CDR2 YDEGEE. This chain's CDR3 is CASSPGSRGDYGYTF. DNA of the CDR3: TGTGCCAGCAGCCCTGGTTCCCGGGGGGACTATGGCTACACCTTC.

The rearrangement uses TRBV19 and TRBJ2-7; D not certain. The germline gives CDR1 LNHDA, CDR2 SQIVND (reference sequence). This CDR3 spans 15 amino acids. Between the trimmed V and J ends, which lost 5 bases and 1 base, there was a span of 15 bases. CDR3 region: CASSSGRSPSYEQYF. DNA of the CDR3: TGTGCCAGTAGTTCGGGCAGGAGCCCTTCCTACGAGCAGTACTTC.